This T cell receptor beta chain originates from a study of blood T cells in healthy people across ages. V shed 3 bases and J shed 4 bases, with 12 bases lying between them. CDR1 is DFQATT, CDR2 SNEGSKA, per germline (reference sequence). The CDR3 loop spans 14 amino acids. A J-beta primer mix and a sample-barcoded 5' primer were used in a second PCR of about 6 to 12 cycles. TCRdb re-called the 5' RACE reads with MiXCR, one entry per CDR3 protein. The sample includes 780,000 or so distinct CDR3 sequences, just under 25% of them seen just once. These sequences were also reported in another study, on T cells of mothers and their children.

The TCR was taken from a boy younger than 18 in good health. The chain has TRBV20-1 and TRBJ2-2, with D possibly being TRBD2 (7 bases). The sequenced sample was blood. The CDR3 protein is CSASGGAGTGELFF. CDR3 coding DNA: TGCAGTGCTAGTGGGGGGGCTGGCACCGGGGAGCTGTTTTTT.